The entry below describes one TCR beta chain. Its target is not known. The table came from immunoSEQ multiplex PCR; TCRdb's copy has only in-frame clones and leaves some out. The sample holds 140,000 or so clones, 80% to 90% seen once. This sample stems from a study of cytomegalovirus exposure and HLA in healthy donors. Study in general: A subsequent analysis reported that the 95 to 150 validation repertoires were produced on the same platform that had also been used for the roughly 670 first-cohort repertoires. Whole-study results and caveats: Testing in vitro showed a few CMV-associated chains specific for CMV antigens. The study labeled around 160 TCR beta chains cytomegalovirus-associated. The finding came from a later analysis; first-cohort TCR clusters tended to co-occur in the 95 to 150 validation repertoires.

The germline V gene encodes CDR1 MNHEY and CDR2 SVGAGI. The J segment lost 2 bases and the V segment lost 4 bases, leaving 2 bases of the junction unmatched. The CDR3 consists of 13 residues. This sequence was found in a woman aged 18-29 years in good health and CMV-seropositive. Material: PBMCs. J is TRBJ2-7 and V is TRBV6-5, with 7 nucleotides matching TRBD2. The CDR3 spells CASSWAGAYEQYF. The DNA of the CDR3 is TGTGCCAGCAGTTGGGCGGGGGCCTACGAGCAGTACTTC.